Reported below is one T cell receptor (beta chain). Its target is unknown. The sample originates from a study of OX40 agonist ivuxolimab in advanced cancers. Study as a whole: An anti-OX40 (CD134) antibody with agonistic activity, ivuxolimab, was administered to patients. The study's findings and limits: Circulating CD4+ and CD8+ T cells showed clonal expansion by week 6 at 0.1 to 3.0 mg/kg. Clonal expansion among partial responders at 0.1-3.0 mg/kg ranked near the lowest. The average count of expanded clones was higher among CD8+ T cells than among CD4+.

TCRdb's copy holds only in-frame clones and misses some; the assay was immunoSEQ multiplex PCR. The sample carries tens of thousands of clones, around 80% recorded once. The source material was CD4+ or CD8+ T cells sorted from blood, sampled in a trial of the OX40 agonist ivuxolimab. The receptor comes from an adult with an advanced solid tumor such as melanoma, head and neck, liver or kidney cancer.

In DNA, the CDR3 is TGTGCCAGCTCACCAAATGGAGGGACGAACACTGAAGCTTTCTTT. Protein: CASSPNGGTNTEAFF. The chain uses TRBV18 and TRBJ1-1, with D maybe TRBD1 (5 bases). Trimming took off 2 bases at V and 1 base at J, with 11 bases between the two ends. CDR1 is KGHSH and CDR2 is LQKENI in the germline V gene. The length of the CDR3 is 15 residues.